Listed here is a single TCR beta chain. RNA transcripts gave rise to amplified TCR beta CDR3 regions. The HTBI primer set served for first-round RT-PCR of the TCR CDR3. TCRdb reanalysed the multiplex PCR reads using MiXCR and keeps one entry per CDR3 protein. In the table there are some 400,000 distinct CDR3 sequences, approximately 15% of which are singletons. This sample was taken from a study of T cells in Graves' hyperthyroidism and ophthalmopathy. Clinicians diagnosed patients from clinical symptoms, serum thyroxine and TRAb, thyroid ultrasound and orbital computed tomography. The specimen was blood. The sequence derives from a man younger than 45 with Graves' hyperthyroidism that later progressed to Graves' ophthalmopathy.

This CDR3 is CSVTGGGGYEQYF. CDR3 nucleotides: TGCAGCGTTACCGGTGGAGGGGGGTACGAGCAGTACTTC. The genes are TRBV29-1 and TRBJ2-7; D might be TRBD1 or TRBD2, each matching 6 bases. V shed 5 bases and J shed 4 bases, with 15 bases lying between them. Per the germline V gene, CDR1 is SQVTM and CDR2 is ANQGSEA. The CDR3 is 13 amino acids.